The source of this TCR beta chain is a study of blood T cells in healthy people across ages. Study results and limitations: Naive T cell percentage strongly correlated with TCR beta diversity. More naive CD4+ cells and higher diversity were found in long-lived than in aged donors.

Drawn from each donor were roughly 10 milliliters of peripheral blood. Then a second PCR, running about 7 to 11 cycles, was carried out with a sample-barcoded 5' primer and a J-beta primer mix. TCRdb independently ran MiXCR on the 5' RACE reads; one entry per CDR3 protein. The sample lists hundreds of thousands of distinct CDR3 sequences, around two fifths occurring once. In the case of this clonotype: No antigen is known for it.

The V gene's germline CDR1 is SGDLS and CDR2 YYNGEE. V was pared by 0 bases and J by 10 bases, with 15 bases between. The CDR3 is 14 residues long. The specimen was blood. V gene TRBV9 combines with J gene TRBJ2-3; D is possibly TRBD2 (7 bases). This receptor was obtained from a man aged 80 or over in good health. CDR3 in amino acids: CASSVEEGGRPQYF. DNA for the CDR3: TGTGCCAGCAGCGTAGAGGAGGGGGGGCGTCCGCAGTATTTT.